Shown below are 29 T cell receptor beta chains from a single sample sequenced in a study of T cell responses to AZD1222 COVID-19 vaccine. Assay used: immunoSEQ multiplex PCR; TCRdb lists only in-frame clones, some missing. This table holds around 130,000 clones, over 75% found once. The source material was peripheral blood, sampled on day 0 of AZD1222 vaccination. These receptors all come from an adult in good health.

This clone was detected once. V is TRBV15 and J is TRBJ2-1; D is possibly TRBD2 (5 bases). The V end was cut by 3 bases, the J end by 1 base, with 10 bases between. Germline values: CDR1 LNHNV, CDR2 YYDKDF (reference sequence). The CDR3 is 15 amino acids. CDR3 in amino acids: CATSSTAASYNEQFF. The CDR3, as DNA: TGTGCCACCAGCAGCACAGCGGCTTCCTACAATGAGCAGTTCTTC.

The chain joins TRBV25-1 to TRBJ2-3; TRBD1 matches 8 bases. The germline V gene encodes CDR1 MGHDK and CDR2 SYGVNS. V was clipped by 4 bases and J by 6 bases; unmatched bases: 9. This CDR3 contains 15 residues. The DNA of the CDR3 is TGTGCCAGCAGTGCCTACGGGACAGGCGCGGATACGCAGTATTTT. Translating it yields CASSAYGTGADTQYF.

This rearrangement joins TRBV7-8 to TRBJ2-7; unclear D gene. In germline, CDR1 is SGHVS, CDR2 FQNEAQ. The V end was cut by 1 base, the J end by 3 bases, with 7 bases between. The CDR3 length is 13 residues. CDR3 residues: CASSLGRIYEQYF. The CDR3 DNA is TGTGCCAGCAGCTTAGGGCGTATCTACGAGCAGTACTTC.

The CDR3 DNA reads as TGTGCCAGCAGCTCGGACTACGCACAAGAGACCCAGTACTTC. Its protein product is CASSSDYAQETQYF. The chain is built from TRBV7-2 and TRBJ2-5; D possibly corresponds to TRBD2 (6 bases). V shed 4 bases and J shed 2 bases, with 11 bases lying between them. This CDR3 region has 14 residues. Germline CDR1 SGHTA, CDR2 FQGNSA.

This clone was counted a single time. V is TRBV7-2 and J is TRBJ2-1; 11 positions agree with TRBD2. Germline values: CDR1 SGHTA, CDR2 FQGNSA. The CDR3 spans 16 residues. V shed 5 bases and J 7 bases; nucleotides not matched to a gene: 10. CDR3 nucleotide sequence: TGTGCCAGCAGCGCCCAACTAGCGGGAGCGAGAAATGAGCAGTTCTTC. Translation: CASSAQLAGARNEQFF.

The chain couples TRBV6-2 or TRBV6-3 to TRBJ2-7, with a weak D call TRBD2 (5 bases). Germline CDR1 is MNHEY and CDR2 is SVGEGT. The CDR3 consists of 13 residues. The V end was cut by 2 bases, the J end by 4 bases, with 9 bases between. The CDR3 sequence: CASSYPGIYEQYF. In DNA form, the CDR3 reads TGTGCCAGCAGTTACCCCGGGATTTACGAGCAGTACTTC.

The chain employs TRBV9 and TRBJ2-6; D is uncertain. Germline V lookup: CDR1 SGDLS, CDR2 YYNGEE. The CDR3 covers 15 residues. Trimming shortened V by 2 bases and J by 4 bases, and 10 bases separated the two germline ends. CDR3 region: CASSVSIAGANVLTF. The CDR3 DNA sequence: TGTGCCAGCAGCGTCTCAATCGCCGGGGCCAACGTCCTGACTTTC.

Concerning this clone: The junction does not match germline at one end; this may be a read error. The V gene is TRBV23-1, the J gene TRBJ2-3, with D possibly matching TRBD1 (6 bases). TRBV23-1 is an ORF, with its function uncertain. The CDR3 runs 20 residues. The CDR3 sequence: CARSLNFRCRTAFSTDTQYF. The CDR3 DNA reads as TGCGCCAGAAGTCTGAACTTCCGCTGTAGGACAGCCTTCAGCACAGATACGCAGTATTTT.

This clone has only one observation. The V and J genes are TRBV27 and TRBJ2-5; 9 bases map to TRBD2. The CDR3 length is 13 residues. Trimming at V came to 7 bases and at J to 7 bases, leaving 7 bases not matched to a gene. CDR1 and CDR2 (germline): MNHEY, SMNVEV (reference sequence). The CDR3 sequence: CASKLAGGRTQYF. CDR3 nucleotides: TGTGCCAGCAAACTAGCGGGTGGTCGGACCCAGTACTTC.

For the CDR3, the DNA is TGTGCCAGCAGCAAATCTATCGGGACTAGCGGGAGGCACAATGAGCAGTTCTTC. This translates into CASSKSIGTSGRHNEQFF. This chain joins TRBV2 and TRBJ2-1; 15 bases are a match to TRBD2. The germline CDR1 and CDR2 sequences are SNHLY and FYNNEI. Unmatched junction bases numbered 11, after V lost 6 bases and J lost 5 bases. CDR3 length: 18 amino acids.

This clone was observed a single time. The chain employs TRBV7-9 and TRBJ2-3, with a possible D match to TRBD1 (6 bases). CDR3 size: 13 residues. Looked up from germline, CDR1 is SEHNR and CDR2 is FQNEAQ (reference sequence). Trimming cost V 5 bases and J 12 bases, with 18 bases left between them. CDR3 sequence (DNA): TGTGCCAGCAGCCCACCCGGTTGGGGGCGCCAGTATTTT. It translates to CASSPPGWGRQYF.

The V and J genes are TRBV19 and TRBJ2-7; the D gene is possibly TRBD1 (7 bases). Germline values: CDR1 LNHDA, CDR2 SQIVND (reference sequence). This CDR3 region has 14 residues. Deletions cut 2 bases from V and 6 bases from J, with 14 bases between. For the CDR3, the DNA is TGTGCCAGTAGTATAAACAGGGGAGGAAGCGAGCAGTACTTC. Its translation is CASSINRGGSEQYF.

The gene calls are TRBV2 and TRBJ1-4; maybe TRBD1 (6 bases). The CDR3 runs to 14 residues. The V end lost 7 bases, the J end lost 10 bases, and 19 bases lay between the germline ends. Germline V gene sequence: CDR1 SNHLY, CDR2 FYNNEI. The CDR3 nucleotides are TGTGCCAGCATCGTAGAGGGCAGGGGAGGAAAACTGTTTTTT. It yields the protein CASIVEGRGGKLFF.

The chain carries TRBV20-1 and TRBJ2-1; D remains ambiguous. Germline CDR1 DFQATT, CDR2 SNEGSKA (reference sequence). The CDR3 has 14 amino acids. With 3 bases removed from V and 5 bases from J, the gap between germline ends came to 14 bases. This chain's CDR3 is CSASTYGPDNEQFF. CDR3 sequence (DNA): TGCAGTGCTAGTACCTACGGGCCCGACAATGAGCAGTTCTTC.

The V call is TRBV7-6, the J call TRBJ2-5, with D tentatively TRBD2 (5 bases). This CDR3 is built from 15 residues. V was shortened by 3 bases and J by 5 bases, with 16 bases between the two germline ends. CDR1 and CDR2 from the germline V gene are SGHVS and FNYEAQ. CDR3 nucleotide sequence: TGTGCCAGCAGCTTGGCGCGCTCCACGGGGGAGACCCAGTACTTC. Translating it yields CASSLARSTGETQYF.

J is TRBJ2-7 and V is TRBV28; D gene unclear. This CDR3 contains 13 residues. V was trimmed by 5 bases and J by 3 bases, leaving 11 bases between them. CDR1 is MDHEN, CDR2 SYDVKM, per germline. CDR3 sequence reads: CASSRAAIYEQYF. Written as DNA, the CDR3 is TGTGCCAGCAGTCGGGCCGCGATCTACGAGCAGTACTTC.

This sequence joins TRBV6-5 and TRBJ1-1; D gene ambiguous. Trimming pared 6 bases from V and 2 bases from J, leaving 10 bases between. Germline V gene data show CDR1 as MNHEY and CDR2 as SVGAGI. The CDR3 covers 13 residues. CDR3 DNA sequence: TGTGCCAGCAGCATACGGCCCAACACTGAAGCTTTCTTT. This gives the protein CASSIRPNTEAFF.

The table lists this clone with a count of one. The chain uses TRBV4-2 and TRBJ2-2; 8 bases map to TRBD2. J was trimmed by 0 bases and V by 0 bases; bases with no gene match: 6. This CDR3 has 18 residues. Germline CDR1 reads LGHNA; CDR2 reads YNFKEQ. In DNA, the CDR3 is TGTGCCAGCAGCCAAGATCGGTTGGGACTAGCGAACACCGGGGAGCTGTTTTTT. Encoded protein: CASSQDRLGLANTGELFF.

This rearrangement joins TRBV7-6 to TRBJ1-4, with 9 bases that match TRBD1. Germline lookup yields CDR1 SGHVS and CDR2 FNYEAQ. CDR3 length equals 16 residues. V trimming: 4 bases; J trimming: 5 bases; junction bases outside the gene matches: 8. The CDR3 reads CASSSDRGEGNEKLFF. The CDR3 nucleotides are TGTGCCAGCAGCTCGGACAGGGGAGAAGGGAATGAAAAACTGTTTTTT. Complete variable domain (other parts from reference TRBV7-6 and TRBJ1-4): GAGVSQSPRYKVTKRGQDVALRCDPISGHVSLYWYRQALGQGPEFLTYFNYEAQQDKSGLPNDRFSAERPEGSISTLTIQRTEQRDSAMYRCASSSDRGEGNEKLFFGSGTQLSVL.

The chain has TRBV9 and TRBJ2-7, with 9 bases lining up with TRBD1. The CDR3 runs 15 residues. The V segment lost 2 bases and the J segment 0 bases; nucleotides outside the gene matches: 3. Germline CDR1 reads SGDLS; CDR2 reads YYNGEE. The CDR3 DNA follows: TGTGCCAGCAGCGTTGGGACAGGGAGCTCCTACGAGCAGTACTTC. It specifies CASSVGTGSSYEQYF.

The chain is built from TRBV4-2 and TRBJ2-3; 9 bases are a match to TRBD2. Trimming removed 4 bases from V and 1 base from J; junction bases left unmatched: 3. The germline V gene has CDR1 LGHNA and CDR2 YNFKEQ. CDR3 length equals 15 residues. The CDR3 spells CASSPLAGGTDTQYF. CDR3 bases: TGTGCCAGCAGCCCATTAGCGGGGGGCACAGATACGCAGTATTTT.

V usage is TRBV2 and J usage is TRBJ1-4; D is unresolved. Germline lookup yields CDR1 SNHLY and CDR2 FYNNEI. The V end lost 5 bases, the J end lost 3 bases, and 10 bases lay between the germline ends. This CDR3 contains 14 residues. The CDR3 protein is CASSLNPANEKLFF. The CDR3 DNA is TGTGCCAGCAGTTTAAACCCCGCTAATGAAAAACTGTTTTTT.

The gene calls are TRBV6-5 and TRBJ1-2; D perhaps matches TRBD1 (5 bases). CDR1 and CDR2 from the germline V gene are MNHEY and SVGAGI. The CDR3 runs to 13 residues. Trimming stripped 5 bases from V and 6 bases from J, with 13 bases between. The CDR3 reads CASSNYGGHGYTF. CDR3 DNA sequence: TGTGCCAGCAGTAATTATGGGGGTCATGGCTACACCTTC.

CDR3 DNA: TGTGCCAGCAGAGGGACAGGGAGGAACACTGAAGCTTTCTTT. Translating it yields CASRGTGRNTEAFF. V gene TRBV6-5 combines with J gene TRBJ1-1, with 9 bases that match TRBD1. V lost 6 bases and J lost 1; bases outside the gene matches: 3. This CDR3 region has 14 residues. Germline lookup yields CDR1 MNHEY and CDR2 SVGAGI.

V usage is TRBV6-2 or TRBV6-3 and J usage is TRBJ1-1, with unresolved D. Germline-derived CDR1 and CDR2 are MNHEY and SVGEGT. The CDR3 is 14 amino acids. V was clipped by 2 bases and J by 1 base, with 8 bases between them. CDR3 protein: CASSYRAANTEAFF. The CDR3 region has the DNA TGTGCCAGCAGTTACAGGGCAGCGAACACTGAAGCTTTCTTT.

Points on this clone: The sample carries other DNA sequences with the same CDR3. The chain joins TRBV7-2 to TRBJ1-5, with a weak D call TRBD1 (5 bases). Trimming removed 5 bases at V and 0 bases at J, with 11 bases between. This CDR3 comprises 15 residues. CDR1 and CDR2 from the germline V gene are SGHTA and FQGNSA. CDR3 amino acids: CASSPGGASNQPQHF. CDR3 bases: TGTGCCAGCAGCCCGGGAGGGGCTAGCAATCAGCCCCAGCATTTT.

The CDR3 here is CASSFLPSASYEQYF. The CDR3 DNA is TGTGCCAGCAGCTTCCTCCCTAGCGCCTCCTACGAGCAGTACTTC. This rearrangement joins TRBV7-2 to TRBJ2-7; the D gene is possibly TRBD2 (6 bases). The CDR3 is 15 amino acids. CDR1 SGHTA and CDR2 FQGNSA come from the germline V gene. The V end was cut by 3 bases, the J end by 0 bases, with 12 bases between.

This chain connects TRBV6-5 to TRBJ2-1, with TRBD2 matching over 13 bases. This CDR3 is 15 amino acids long. Germline V gives CDR1 MNHEY, CDR2 SVGAGI. V lost 5 bases and J lost 8; bases outside the gene matches: 6. The CDR3 sequence is CASSRTSGSVDEQFF. The CDR3 nucleotides read TGTGCCAGCAGTCGGACTAGCGGGAGTGTAGATGAGCAGTTCTTC.

This sequence joins TRBV7-9 and TRBJ2-7; 9 bases line up with TRBD2. J was trimmed by 12 bases and V by 1 base; bases with no gene match: 4. The V gene's germline CDR1 is SEHNR and CDR2 FQNEAQ (reference sequence). This CDR3 spans 12 amino acids. CDR3 protein: CASSLETSGPYF. The CDR3 DNA reads as TGTGCCAGCAGCTTAGAGACTAGCGGACCGTACTTC.